This T cell receptor (beta chain) was sequenced for a study of blood T cell dynamics during melanoma immunotherapy. Note on this clone: Its antigen is currently unknown.

TCRdb keeps only in-frame clones here, not all; method: immunoSEQ multiplex PCR. The top ten clones hold around 0.18% of a sample with 15,000 or so clones, under 95% of them seen once. Study results and caveats: Among sorted CD8+ subsets, immune-effector cells had the highest clonality and cell-free DNA similarity.

Trimming took 0 bases from V and 0 from J; bases not matched to a gene: 7. CDR3 length: 17 amino acids. CDR1 and CDR2 from the germline V gene are MGHRA and YSYEKL. Described time point: week 3, after first cycle of checkpoint inhibitor. This specimen was effector memory CD8+ T cells from blood, taken from a patient treated with checkpoint blockade. V usage is TRBV4-1 and J usage is TRBJ1-1; TRBD1 agrees at 7 bases. This receptor was taken from a human donor with melanoma. The CDR3 DNA is TGCGCCAGCAGCCAAGACTCCCCCGGGACAGTGAACACTGAAGCTTTCTTT. Translated: CASSQDSPGTVNTEAFF.